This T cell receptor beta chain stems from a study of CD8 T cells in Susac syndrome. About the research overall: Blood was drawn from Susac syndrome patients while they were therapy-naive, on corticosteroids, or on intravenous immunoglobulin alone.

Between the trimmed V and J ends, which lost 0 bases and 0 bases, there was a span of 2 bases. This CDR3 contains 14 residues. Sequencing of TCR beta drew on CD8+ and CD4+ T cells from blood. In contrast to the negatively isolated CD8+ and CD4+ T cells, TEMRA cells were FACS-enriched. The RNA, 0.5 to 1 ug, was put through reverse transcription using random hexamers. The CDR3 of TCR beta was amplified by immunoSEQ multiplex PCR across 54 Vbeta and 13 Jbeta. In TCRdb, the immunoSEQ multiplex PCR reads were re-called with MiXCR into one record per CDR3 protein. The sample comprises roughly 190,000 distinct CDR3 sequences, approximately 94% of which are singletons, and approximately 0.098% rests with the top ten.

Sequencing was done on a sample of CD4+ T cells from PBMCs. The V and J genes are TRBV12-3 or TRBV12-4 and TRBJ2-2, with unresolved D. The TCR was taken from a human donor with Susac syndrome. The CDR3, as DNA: TGTGCCAGCAGTTTAGCTGCGAACACCGGGGAGCTGTTTTTT. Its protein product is CASSLAANTGELFF.